These 18 T cell receptor beta chains were all obtained from the same sample, sequenced in a study of type 1 regulatory T cells. TCRdb ran MiXCR on the reads and lists one entry per CDR3 protein. The repertoire consists of about 62,000 distinct CDR3 sequences, with 62% occurring once and the leading ten covering less than 2%. These receptors' antigens are unknown. The sample taken for sequencing was cultured non-Tr1 T cells, either the whole culture or a sorted T cell fraction (not recorded which). The receptors were sampled from a human donor in good health.

The V call is TRBV6-1, the J call TRBJ1-5, with TRBD1 as a possible D gene (6 bases). This CDR3 spans 15 amino acids. Germline V gene data show CDR1 as MNHNS and CDR2 as SASEGT. V gave up 7 bases and J gave up 4 bases, with 17 bases separating them. The CDR3 here is CASTEGRGKNQPQHF. The CDR3 DNA is TGTGCCAGCACCGAGGGGAGGGGGAAGAATCAGCCCCAGCATTTT.

The rearrangement uses TRBV7-2 and TRBJ2-2; unclear D gene. The germline CDR1 and CDR2 sequences are SGHTA and FQGNSA. V gave up 7 bases and J gave up 0 bases, with 12 bases separating them. CDR3 size: 15 residues. The CDR3 is CASTKTVTNTGELFF. For the CDR3, the DNA is TGTGCCAGCACCAAAACGGTTACGAACACCGGGGAGCTGTTTTTT.

V and J are TRBV19 and TRBJ1-2; TRBD1 aligns across 9 bases. V trimming: 6 bases; J trimming: 2 bases; junction bases outside the gene matches: 7. From germline, CDR1 is LNHDA and CDR2 SQIVND (reference sequence). The CDR3 sequence is 15 residues long. This CDR3 is CASSTRDRENYGYTF. In DNA form, the CDR3 reads TGTGCCAGTAGCACCCGGGACAGGGAAAACTATGGCTACACCTTC.

This clonotype was counted a few times. This chain uses TRBV20-1 with TRBJ2-5, with 10 bases aligning to TRBD2. The germline gives CDR1 DFQATT, CDR2 SNEGSKA (reference sequence). The CDR3 contains 16 residues. J gave up 3 bases and V 3 bases, and 10 bases lay outside the gene matches. The CDR3 region has the DNA TGCAGTGCTAGTCGGGGGGGGACTAGCGTTAAAGAGACCCAGTACTTC. This encodes CSASRGGTSVKETQYF.

V is TRBV29-1 and J is TRBJ1-3; D is unclear. Germline loops: CDR1 SQVTM, CDR2 ANQGSEA. Trimming cost V 8 bases and J 7 bases, with 12 bases left between them. The CDR3 runs to 11 residues. CDR3 nucleotides: TGCAGCATGAGACTGGGCAACACCATATATTTT. Protein product: CSMRLGNTIYF.

This clonotype has a handful of counts. The chain is built from TRBV27 and TRBJ1-5, with D perhaps matching TRBD1 (6 bases). This CDR3 has 16 amino acids. V was trimmed by 5 bases and J by 0 bases, leaving 14 bases between them. Germline CDR1 reads MNHEY; CDR2 reads SMNVEV (reference sequence). The CDR3 protein is CASSPTGGYSNQPQHF. CDR3 coding DNA: TGTGCCAGCAGTCCCACTGGGGGCTATAGCAATCAGCCCCAGCATTTT.

This clonotype was seen more than once but under ten times. This chain links TRBV20-1 with TRBJ2-7; TRBD1 aligns across 7 bases. J lost 1 base, V lost 6 bases, and 9 bases had no gene match. Germline V gene data show CDR1 as DFQATT and CDR2 as SNEGSKA (reference sequence). This CDR3 has 14 residues. CDR3 in amino acids: CSAVRPGQSYEQYF. CDR3 in DNA: TGCAGTGCGGTTCGTCCGGGACAGTCCTACGAGCAGTACTTC.

This chain links TRBV7-3 with TRBJ2-6; D call uncertain. The CDR3 contains 16 residues. Germline CDR1 and CDR2: SGHTA and FQGTGA. V shed 5 bases and J shed 0 bases, with 11 bases lying between them. DNA of the CDR3: TGTGCCAGCAGCCCACCGATTCTCTCTGGGGCCAACGTCCTGACTTTC. Protein sequence: CASSPPILSGANVLTF.

This chain uses TRBV6-1 with TRBJ2-1; no firm D call. The CDR3 loop spans 14 amino acids. CDR1 and CDR2 from the germline V gene are MNHNS and SASEGT. Trimming took off 7 bases at V and 10 bases at J, with 20 bases between the two ends. This CDR3 is CASISARPTYEQFF. Written as DNA, the CDR3 is TGTGCCAGCATCTCTGCTCGCCCGACATACGAGCAGTTCTTC.

The chain joins TRBV20-1 to TRBJ2-7, with D perhaps matching TRBD1 or TRBD2 (5 bases each). Germline assignment: CDR1 DFQATT and CDR2 SNEGSKA (reference sequence). V dropped 1 base and J dropped 5 bases, with 18 bases sitting between them. This CDR3 has 15 residues. The CDR3, as DNA: TGCAGTGCTAGAGGCAGGGCTAGCTTCTTCCACGAGCAGTACTTC. This encodes CSARGRASFFHEQYF.

This clonotype has only a few counts. The chain joins TRBV7-8 to TRBJ2-5; no reliable D call. CDR1 and CDR2 (germline): SGHVS, FQNEAQ. With 1 base removed from V and 8 bases from J, the gap between germline ends came to 14 bases. The CDR3 runs to 14 residues. Here the CDR3 DNA reads TGTGCCAGCAGCTTAGTAGGTACAGTGAGAACCCAGTACTTC. The encoded protein is CASSLVGTVRTQYF.

The genes are TRBV30 and TRBJ1-1; D gene unclear. Germline V gives CDR1 GTSNPN, CDR2 SVGIG (reference sequence). The V end was cut by 1 base, the J end by 4 bases, with 13 bases between. The CDR3 loop spans 14 amino acids. The CDR3 nucleotides read TGTGCCTGGAGTGATGTTAACCCCGGCACTGAAGCTTTCTTT. Translation gives CAWSDVNPGTEAFF.

V is TRBV4-2 and J is TRBJ1-2; TRBD1 agrees at 7 bases. The CDR3 covers 15 residues. The trim removed 3 bases at V and 5 bases at J, leaving 9 bases unmatched. The germline V gene has CDR1 LGHNA and CDR2 YNFKEQ. The CDR3 coding sequence is TGTGCCAGCAGCCAGGAGGACAGGACTGAGTATGGCTACACCTTC. Translation: CASSQEDRTEYGYTF.

The chain joins TRBV20-1 to TRBJ1-1; 9 bases map to TRBD1. CDR1 is DFQATT, CDR2 SNEGSKA, per germline (reference sequence). The ends lost 5 bases at V and 4 bases at J; junction bases unmatched: 5. The CDR3 totals 13 residues. DNA for the CDR3: TGCAGTGCTGCCGACAGGGGGATCACTGAAGCTTTCTTT. The encoded protein is CSAADRGITEAFF.

The chain couples TRBV29-1 to TRBJ2-3; D gene ambiguous. The CDR3 spans 12 residues. Between the trimmed V and J ends, which lost 6 bases and 2 bases, there was a span of 9 bases. CDR1 is SQVTM and CDR2 is ANQGSEA in the germline V gene. CDR3 in amino acids: CSVGPTTDTQYF. CDR3 nucleotide sequence: TGCAGCGTCGGTCCCACCACAGATACGCAGTATTTT.

This clonotype showed up just a few times. This chain links TRBV20-1 with TRBJ2-7, with TRBD2 matching 8 bases. Per germline, CDR1 DFQATT and CDR2 SNEGSKA (reference sequence). The CDR3 spans 13 residues. With 0 bases clipped from V and 12 bases from J, the junction kept 10 bases outside the gene matches. CDR3 nucleotide sequence: TGCAGTGCTAGAGATCGTAAGACTAGCGTAGGGTACTTC. The encoded protein is CSARDRKTSVGYF.

For the CDR3, the DNA is TGTGCCAGCAGTTACCGGGACTCTTCCTCCTACGAGCAGTACTTC. It encodes CASSYRDSSSYEQYF. This chain connects TRBV6-2 or TRBV6-3 to TRBJ2-7, with D perhaps matching TRBD2 (6 bases). Trimming removed 2 bases from V and 0 bases from J, with 11 bases in between. Germline loops: CDR1 MNHEY, CDR2 SVGEGT. This CDR3 is 15 amino acids long.

A few counts support this clonotype. The rearrangement joins TRBV11-2 to TRBJ2-3; D call uncertain. Germline CDR1 is SGHAT and CDR2 is FQNNGV. CDR3 length: 11 residues. V was clipped by 2 bases and J by 6 bases, with 3 bases between them. The CDR3 here is CASSLLDTQYF. CDR3 nucleotides: TGTGCCAGCAGCTTATTGGATACGCAGTATTTT.